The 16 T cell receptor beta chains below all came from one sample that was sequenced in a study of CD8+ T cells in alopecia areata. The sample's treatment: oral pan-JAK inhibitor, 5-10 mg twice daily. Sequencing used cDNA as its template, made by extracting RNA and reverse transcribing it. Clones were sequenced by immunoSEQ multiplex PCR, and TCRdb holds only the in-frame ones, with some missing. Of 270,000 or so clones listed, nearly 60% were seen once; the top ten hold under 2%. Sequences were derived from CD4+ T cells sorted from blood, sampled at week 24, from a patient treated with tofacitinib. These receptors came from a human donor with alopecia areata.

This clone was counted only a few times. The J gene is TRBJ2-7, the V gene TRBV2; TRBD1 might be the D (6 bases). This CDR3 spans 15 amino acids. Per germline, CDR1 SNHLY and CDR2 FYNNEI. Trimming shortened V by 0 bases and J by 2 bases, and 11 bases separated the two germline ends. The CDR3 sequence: CASSEAVTGTYEQYF. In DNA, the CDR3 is TGTGCCAGCAGTGAAGCGGTGACAGGTACCTACGAGCAGTACTTC.

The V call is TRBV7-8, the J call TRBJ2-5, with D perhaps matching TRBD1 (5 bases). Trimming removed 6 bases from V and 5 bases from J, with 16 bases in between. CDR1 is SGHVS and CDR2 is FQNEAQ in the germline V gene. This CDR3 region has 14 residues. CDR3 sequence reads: CASSPFLGVETQYF. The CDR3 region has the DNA TGTGCCAGCAGTCCTTTCCTAGGGGTGGAGACCCAGTACTTC.

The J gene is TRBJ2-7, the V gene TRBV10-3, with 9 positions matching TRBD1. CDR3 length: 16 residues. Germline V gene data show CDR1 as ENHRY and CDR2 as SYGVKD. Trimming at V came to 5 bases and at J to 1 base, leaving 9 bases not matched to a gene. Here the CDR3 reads CAISSTGGAVSYEQYF. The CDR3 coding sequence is TGTGCCATCAGTTCAACAGGGGGCGCGGTGTCCTACGAGCAGTACTTC.

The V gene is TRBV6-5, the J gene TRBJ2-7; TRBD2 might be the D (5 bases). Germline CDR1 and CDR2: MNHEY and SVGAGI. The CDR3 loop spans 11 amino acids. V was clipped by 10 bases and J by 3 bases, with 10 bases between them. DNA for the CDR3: TGTGCCACCAACGGAGGCTACGAGCAGTACTTC. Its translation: CATNGGYEQYF.

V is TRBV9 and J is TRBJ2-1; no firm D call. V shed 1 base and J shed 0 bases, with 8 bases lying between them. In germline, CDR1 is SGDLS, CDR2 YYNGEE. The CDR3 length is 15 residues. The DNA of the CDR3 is TGTGCCAGCAGCGTAAGCAGACGCTCCTACAATGAGCAGTTCTTC. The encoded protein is CASSVSRRSYNEQFF.

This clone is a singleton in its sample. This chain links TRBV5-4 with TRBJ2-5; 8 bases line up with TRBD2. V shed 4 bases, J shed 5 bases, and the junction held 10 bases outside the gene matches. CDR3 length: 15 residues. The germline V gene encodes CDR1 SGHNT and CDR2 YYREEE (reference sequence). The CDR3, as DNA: TGTGCCAGCAGCCCAGCCAGCGGGGGATGGGAGACCCAGTACTTC. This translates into CASSPASGGWETQYF.

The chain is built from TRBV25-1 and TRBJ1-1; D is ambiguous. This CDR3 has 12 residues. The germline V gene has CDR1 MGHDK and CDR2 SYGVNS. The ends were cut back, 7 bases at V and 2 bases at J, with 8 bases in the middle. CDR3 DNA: TGTGCCAGCACCCCGGACAACACTGAAGCTTTCTTT. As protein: CASTPDNTEAFF.

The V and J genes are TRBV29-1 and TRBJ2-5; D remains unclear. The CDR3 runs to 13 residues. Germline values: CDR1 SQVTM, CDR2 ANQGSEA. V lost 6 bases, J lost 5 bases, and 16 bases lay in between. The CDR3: CSVLDLGSETQYF. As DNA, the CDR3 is TGCAGCGTCTTAGATTTGGGTTCCGAGACCCAGTACTTC.

The CDR3 DNA is TGTGCCATCAGTGAGAAGGGGAGCTATGGCTACACCTTC. Translating it yields CAISEKGSYGYTF. This rearrangement joins TRBV10-3 to TRBJ1-2, with a tentative D call TRBD1 (5 bases). The CDR3 loop spans 13 amino acids. The V gene lost 2 bases and the J gene lost 4 bases, with 8 bases spanning the gap. Germline V CDR1 and CDR2: ENHRY, SYGVKD.

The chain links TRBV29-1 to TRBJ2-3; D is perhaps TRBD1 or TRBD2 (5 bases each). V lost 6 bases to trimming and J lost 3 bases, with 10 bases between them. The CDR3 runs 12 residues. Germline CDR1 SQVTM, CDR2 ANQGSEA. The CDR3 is CSVGPGTDTQYF. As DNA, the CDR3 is TGCAGCGTGGGACCGGGGACAGATACGCAGTATTTT.

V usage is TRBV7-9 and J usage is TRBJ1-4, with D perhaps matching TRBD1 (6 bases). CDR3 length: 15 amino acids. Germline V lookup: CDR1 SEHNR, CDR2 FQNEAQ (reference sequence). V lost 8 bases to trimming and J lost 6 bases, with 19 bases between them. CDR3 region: CASSEGGAYDEKLFF. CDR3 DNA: TGTGCCAGCTCCGAAGGGGGGGCGTATGATGAAAAACTGTTTTTT.

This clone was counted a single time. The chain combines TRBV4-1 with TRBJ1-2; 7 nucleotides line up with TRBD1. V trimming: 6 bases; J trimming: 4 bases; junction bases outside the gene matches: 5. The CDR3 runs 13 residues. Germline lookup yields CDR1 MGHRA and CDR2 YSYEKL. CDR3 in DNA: TGCGCCAGCAGTCGCGACAGGGCCTATGGCTACACCTTC. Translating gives CASSRDRAYGYTF.

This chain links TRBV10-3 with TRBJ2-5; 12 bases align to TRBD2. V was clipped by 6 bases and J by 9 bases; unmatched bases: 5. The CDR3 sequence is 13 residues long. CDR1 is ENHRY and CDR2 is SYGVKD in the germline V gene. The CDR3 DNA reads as TGTGCCATCAGGACTAGCGGGAGTGGGGCCCAGTACTTC. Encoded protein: CAIRTSGSGAQYF.

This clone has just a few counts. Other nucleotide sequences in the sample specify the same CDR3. CDR3 coding DNA: TGCAGCGGCGGAACAGGGGGAGGCTACACCTTC. Translating gives CSGGTGGGYTF. The chain links TRBV29-1 to TRBJ1-2; 8 bases line up with TRBD1. The V segment lost 7 bases and the J segment 8 bases; nucleotides outside the gene matches: 6. Germline V gene sequence: CDR1 SQVTM, CDR2 ANQGSEA. This CDR3 comprises 11 residues.

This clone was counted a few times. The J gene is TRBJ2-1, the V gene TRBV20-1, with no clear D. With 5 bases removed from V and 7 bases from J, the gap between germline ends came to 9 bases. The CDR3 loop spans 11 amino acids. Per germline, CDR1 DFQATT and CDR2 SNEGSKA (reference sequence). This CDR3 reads CSAARQNEQFF. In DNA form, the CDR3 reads TGCAGTGCTGCCCGTCAGAATGAGCAGTTCTTC.

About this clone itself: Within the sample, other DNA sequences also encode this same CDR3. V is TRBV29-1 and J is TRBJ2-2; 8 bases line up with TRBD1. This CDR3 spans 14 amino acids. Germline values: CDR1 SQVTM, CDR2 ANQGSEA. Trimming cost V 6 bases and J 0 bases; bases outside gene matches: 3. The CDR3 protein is CSVRTGTNTGELFF. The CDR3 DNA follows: TGCAGCGTCAGGACAGGGACGAACACCGGGGAGCTGTTTTTT.